The subject of this entry is one T cell receptor beta chain. The assay was immunoSEQ multiplex PCR, and TCRdb's table has in-frame clones only and misses some. Of tens of thousands of clones in the sample, 85% to 95% were seen once. The V gene's germline CDR1 is KGHSH and CDR2 LQKENI. The CDR3 contains 12 residues. V lost 6 bases and J lost 3, with 7 bases in between. This sample is drawn from a study of T cell changes during pregnancy in multiple sclerosis. Sequences were derived from peripheral blood, sampled in the first trimester of pregnancy. The chain has TRBV18 and TRBJ2-3, with D hard to call. This clonotype was obtained from a female donor with multiple sclerosis, enrolled in a pregnancy study. CDR3 sequence reads: CASSAETDTQYF. The DNA of the CDR3 is TGTGCCAGCTCGGCCGAAACAGATACGCAGTATTTT.